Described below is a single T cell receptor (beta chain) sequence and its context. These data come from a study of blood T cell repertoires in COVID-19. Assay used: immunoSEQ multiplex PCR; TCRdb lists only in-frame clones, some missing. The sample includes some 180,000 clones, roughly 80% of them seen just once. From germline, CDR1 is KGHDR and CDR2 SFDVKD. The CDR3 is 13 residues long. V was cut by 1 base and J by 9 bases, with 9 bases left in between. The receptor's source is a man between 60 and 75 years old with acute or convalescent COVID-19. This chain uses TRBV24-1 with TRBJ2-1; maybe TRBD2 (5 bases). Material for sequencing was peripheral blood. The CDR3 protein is CATSDFGVSEQFF. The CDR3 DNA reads TGTGCCACCAGTGATTTCGGGGTTAGTGAGCAGTTCTTC.